One TCR beta chain is described in this entry. The antigen is unknown. The data originate from a study of cytomegalovirus exposure and HLA in healthy donors. Study-level results: Earlier findings revealed that most TCR beta V segments proved productive either about 90% or about 30% of the time.

The CDR3 loop spans 16 amino acids. J lost 3 bases, V lost 2 bases, and 9 bases had no gene match. The germline V gene encodes CDR1 GTSNPN and CDR2 SVGIG (reference sequence). PCR employed 60 Vbeta and 13 Jbeta primers. Profiling relied on immunoSEQ multiplex PCR, and the TCRdb table lists in-frame clones only, not all of them. The sample has some 160,000 clones, over 75% seen once; the top ten hold 1.5% to 2%. The chain recombines TRBV30 with TRBJ2-3; the match to TRBD1 covers 9 bases. The receptor was derived from a woman under 40 in good health and CMV-seronegative. Input material: PBMCs. The CDR3 here is CAWSLGQGRWTDTQYF. CDR3 in DNA: TGTGCCTGGAGTCTGGGACAGGGAAGGTGGACAGATACGCAGTATTTT.